Below, 22 T cell receptor beta chains from the same sample are listed, as sequenced in a study of blood T cells in healthy people across ages. The use of a sample-barcoded 5' primer and a J-beta primer mix characterized a second PCR of about 7 to 12 cycles. TCRdb passed the 5' RACE reads through MiXCR, listing each CDR3 protein once. In the table there are about 1.8 million distinct CDR3 sequences, approximately 50% of which are singletons. The sequenced material came from blood. The receptors shown here come from a woman aged 40 to 49 in good health.

The rearrangement uses TRBV4-2 and TRBJ2-1; 13 bases fit TRBD2. Trimming removed 1 base from V and 7 bases from J; junction bases left unmatched: 10. The germline V gene has CDR1 LGHNA and CDR2 YNFKEQ. The CDR3 loop spans 18 amino acids. The CDR3: CASSQAMGTSGAGNEQFF. DNA of the CDR3: TGTGCCAGCAGCCAAGCTATGGGGACTAGCGGGGCCGGGAATGAGCAGTTCTTC.

This sequence joins TRBV7-6 and TRBJ2-6, with a weak D call TRBD1 (7 bases). The germline CDR1 and CDR2 sequences are SGHVS and FNYEAQ. Trimming stripped 2 bases from V and 2 bases from J, with 13 bases between. CDR3 length: 17 residues. The CDR3 DNA follows: TGTGCCAGCAGCTTATCAGGGGGAGGTGCTGGGGCCAACGTCCTGACTTTC. Its protein product is CASSLSGGGAGANVLTF.

The CDR3 DNA is TGTGCCAGCAGCTTAGAGAGGGGACAGGGGGGGCTCACAGATACGCAGTATTTT. Residues: CASSLERGQGGLTDTQYF. The V and J genes are TRBV7-8 and TRBJ2-3; 11 nucleotides line up with TRBD1. Per the germline V gene, CDR1 is SGHVS and CDR2 is FQNEAQ. CDR3 size: 18 residues. Trimming cost V 1 base and J 2 bases; bases outside gene matches: 8.

This clonotype occurred a few times. V is TRBV13 and J is TRBJ2-4; TRBD2 matches at 9 bases. This CDR3 has 14 amino acids. The germline V gene has CDR1 PRHDT and CDR2 FYEKMQ (reference sequence). V lost 6 bases, J lost 8 bases, and 8 bases stayed unmatched. The DNA for the CDR3 is TGTGCCAGCAGGAGTAGCGGGGGCAGGGACATTCAGTACTTC. It codes for CASRSSGGRDIQYF.

Of note for this clonotype: At one of its ends the junction is not consistent with the germline gene, which may arise from a read error. The V call is TRBV7-2, the J call TRBJ2-1; D may be TRBD2 (7 bases). Germline lookup yields CDR1 SGHTA and CDR2 FQGNSA. There are 15 residues in the CDR3. CDR3 in amino acids: CVSSLVAGAGNEQFF. The CDR3 DNA reads as TGTGTCAGCAGCTTAGTTGCGGGGGCGGGCAATGAGCAGTTCTTC. Complete variable domain (other parts from reference TRBV7-2 and TRBJ2-1): GAGVSQSPSNKVTEKGKDVELRCDPISGHTALYWYRQSLGQGLEFLIYFQGNSAPDKSGLPSDRFSAERTGGSVSTLTIQRTQQEDSAVYLCVSSLVAGAGNEQFFGPGTRLTVL.

The rearrangement links TRBV7-2 to TRBJ2-2; 7 bases agree with TRBD2. Germline CDR1 and CDR2: SGHTA and FQGNSA. CDR3 length equals 17 residues. After removal of 2 bases from V and 4 bases from J, the junction contained 10 bases not matched to a gene. The CDR3 DNA reads TGTGCCAGCAGCTTATCCAGGACTAGTTTTACCACCGGGGAGCTGTTTTTT. Its protein product is CASSLSRTSFTTGELFF.

The sample holds a few counts of this clonotype. In DNA form, the CDR3 reads TGCGCCAGCAGCCCAGGACCCCGTTCGGGGGGTCAAGAGACCCAGTACTTC. Its translation: CASSPGPRSGGQETQYF. The chain uses TRBV5-1 and TRBJ2-5; TRBD2 matches at 7 bases. V shed 4 bases, J shed 2 bases, and the junction held 14 bases outside the gene matches. In germline, CDR1 is SGHRS, CDR2 YFSETQ. This CDR3 contains 17 residues.

V is TRBV6-5 and J is TRBJ2-7; TRBD1 agrees at 8 bases. The V and J ends lost 6 bases and 0 bases, in that order; junction bases with no gene match: 1. Germline CDR1 and CDR2: MNHEY and SVGAGI. The CDR3 contains 13 residues. The CDR3 here is CASRQGVSYEQYF. The CDR3 nucleotides read TGTGCCAGCAGACAGGGGGTCTCCTACGAGCAGTACTTC.

There are a few counts of this clonotype. The chain couples TRBV6-6 to TRBJ1-4, with D possibly TRBD1 on 5 matching bases. The CDR3 contains 15 residues. The germline V gene has CDR1 MNHNY and CDR2 SVGAGI (reference sequence). V gave up 0 bases and J gave up 12 bases, with 17 bases separating them. CDR3 protein: CASSYSGDGSVELFF. CDR3 sequence (DNA): TGTGCCAGCAGTTACTCCGGGGACGGCTCAGTGGAACTGTTTTTT.

This clonotype was detected only once. This chain links TRBV5-6 with TRBJ1-1, with TRBD1 as a possible D gene (5 bases). This CDR3 spans 16 amino acids. V was trimmed by 0 bases and J by 5 bases, leaving 17 bases between them. The germline V gene has CDR1 SGHDT and CDR2 YYEEEE. The CDR3 region is CASSLDQGTGGTEAFF. The CDR3 nucleotides are TGTGCCAGCAGCTTGGATCAGGGTACGGGGGGTACTGAAGCTTTCTTT.

The chain is built from TRBV28 and TRBJ2-1; TRBD2 aligns across 9 bases. The V gene's germline CDR1 is MDHEN and CDR2 SYDVKM. The junction had 9 bases not matched to a gene; V was cut back by 5 bases and J by 4 bases. This CDR3 has 16 residues. The CDR3 sequence is CASSTISGGSYNEQFF. The CDR3 DNA reads as TGTGCCAGCAGTACAATAAGCGGGGGGTCATACAATGAGCAGTTCTTC.

V and J are TRBV12-3 or TRBV12-4 and TRBJ2-7; D is unclear. CDR3 length: 13 amino acids. V lost 6 bases, J lost 3 bases, and 12 bases lay in between. The chain's CDR3 is CASSLIGRYEQYF. Written as DNA, the CDR3 is TGTGCCAGCAGCCTAATCGGGCGCTACGAGCAGTACTTC.

The V and J genes are TRBV4-1 and TRBJ2-5; maybe TRBD1 (6 bases). TRBJ2-7 explains the end of the DNA better; the J call may be wrong. This CDR3 is built from 13 residues. Germline CDR1 is MGHRA and CDR2 is YSYEKL. The CDR3 spells CASRGGVFYEQYF. The DNA for the CDR3 is TGCGCCTCCCGAGGGGGTGTCTTCTACGAGCAGTACTTC.

The V gene is TRBV14, the J gene TRBJ2-2, with a possible D match to TRBD1 (6 bases). CDR1 is SGHDN and CDR2 is FVKESK in the germline V gene. V shed 4 bases and J shed 4 bases, with 13 bases lying between them. This CDR3 region has 15 residues. CDR3 residues: CASSPNQGITGELFF. The CDR3 DNA is TGTGCCAGCAGCCCGAACCAGGGGATCACCGGGGAGCTGTTTTTT.

This clonotype was detected once. The rearrangement joins TRBV24-1 to TRBJ2-3; unclear D gene. The CDR3 consists of 13 residues. The V gene's germline CDR1 is KGHDR and CDR2 SFDVKD. The V end lost 8 bases, the J end lost 0 bases, and 8 bases lay between the germline ends. CDR3: CATKGYSTDTQYF. The CDR3 DNA follows: TGTGCCACCAAAGGTTACAGCACAGATACGCAGTATTTT.

This clonotype was seen more than once but under ten times. This chain uses TRBV10-2 with TRBJ2-5; TRBD1 is a possible D gene (5 bases). The CDR3 runs to 16 residues. With 4 bases removed from V and 0 bases from J, the gap between germline ends came to 15 bases. The germline V gene encodes CDR1 WSHSY and CDR2 SAAADI. CDR3 sequence: CASSGYGGRDQETQYF. DNA for the CDR3: TGCGCCAGCAGTGGCTACGGCGGCAGGGACCAAGAGACCCAGTACTTC.

As to this clonotype: The junction shows a germline mismatch at one end, possibly a read error. V is TRBV28 and J is TRBJ1-1, with TRBD1 matching 9 bases. CDR3 length: 15 amino acids. CDR1 MDHEN and CDR2 SYDVKM come from the germline V gene. The CDR3 loop reads CASSFNRGLKTEAFF. The CDR3 DNA reads TGTGCCAGCAGTTTTAACAGGGGGCTGAAGACTGAAGCTTTCTTT.

This clonotype showed up just a few times. V gene TRBV27 combines with J gene TRBJ1-2; 12 positions agree with TRBD1. CDR3 length equals 15 residues. CDR1 and CDR2 (germline): MNHEY, SMNVEV (reference sequence). Trimming cost V 5 bases and J 6 bases; bases outside gene matches: 7. CDR3 nucleotide sequence: TGTGCCAGCAGTGTTCCGGGACAGGGGGCTAATGGCTACACCTTC. Its protein is CASSVPGQGANGYTF.

This clonotype was seen a handful of times. The J gene is TRBJ2-1, the V gene TRBV29-1; a weak D match, TRBD2 (7 bases). CDR1 SQVTM and CDR2 ANQGSEA come from the germline V gene. The CDR3 totals 15 residues. The germline V and J ends were trimmed by 7 bases and 0 bases, with 16 bases remaining between them. The CDR3 region is CSAKGGTSSYNEQFF. CDR3 sequence (DNA): TGCAGCGCCAAGGGGGGGACCAGCTCCTACAATGAGCAGTTCTTC.

This clonotype has only one observation. J is TRBJ2-5 and V is TRBV19, with 7 bases aligning to TRBD1. The CDR3 is 15 residues long. V shed 2 bases and J 3 bases; nucleotides not matched to a gene: 6. CDR1 is LNHDA, CDR2 SQIVND, per germline (reference sequence). In DNA form, the CDR3 reads TGTGCCAGTAGTATATCGGGGACAGAGAAAGAGACCCAGTACTTC. Protein: CASSISGTEKETQYF.

DNA for the CDR3: TGTGCCAGCAGCTCTAGCGGGGGGACCGGGGAGACCCAGTACTTC. Protein product: CASSSSGGTGETQYF. The chain carries TRBV28 and TRBJ2-5; 11 bases are a match to TRBD2. The trim removed 6 bases at V and 5 bases at J, leaving 8 bases unmatched. Per germline, CDR1 MDHEN and CDR2 SYDVKM. The CDR3 extends over 15 amino acids.

This clonotype was counted a few times. With a much larger clone just one base away, this may be a read error. This chain uses TRBV7-2 with TRBJ2-1; 9 bases match TRBD1. After removal of 5 bases from V and 12 bases from J, the junction contained 8 bases not matched to a gene. This CDR3 region has 13 residues. Per the germline V gene, CDR1 is SGHTA and CDR2 is FQGNSA. Here the CDR3 DNA reads TGTGCCAGCAGCGCCCGGGACAGGGACTCGCAGTTCTTC. Its protein product is CASSARDRDSQFF.